The clone carrying this T cell receptor beta chain was observed a handful of times. Its antigen is not identified. This sample stems from a study of T cell repertoires in cytomegalovirus infection. Whole-study results and caveats: HLA-C-restricted TCR beta clonotypes specific for CMV led the ex vivo response. People with CMV and the relevant HLA were identified by cumulative public TCR beta family frequency.

The junction had 13 bases not matched to a gene; V was cut back by 4 bases and J by 7 bases. The germline CDR1 and CDR2 sequences are SGHNT and YYREEE (reference sequence). This CDR3 is 15 amino acids long. Using its own MiXCR run on the reads, TCRdb lists one record per CDR3 protein. The sample shows around 200,000 distinct CDR3 sequences, less than 50% of them seen only once. The chain links TRBV5-4 to TRBJ1-2; 7 nucleotides match TRBD1. Sequenced material: CD8+ T cells from cultured PBMCs, taken from culture after CMV antigen stimulation. The TCR was taken from a human donor in good health (CMV status not recorded). Some clones in this sample may be carry-over from other donors' samples. This CDR3 reads CASSHFGQGVVGYTF. The CDR3 DNA is TGTGCCAGCAGCCACTTTGGCCAGGGGGTTGTTGGCTACACCTTC.